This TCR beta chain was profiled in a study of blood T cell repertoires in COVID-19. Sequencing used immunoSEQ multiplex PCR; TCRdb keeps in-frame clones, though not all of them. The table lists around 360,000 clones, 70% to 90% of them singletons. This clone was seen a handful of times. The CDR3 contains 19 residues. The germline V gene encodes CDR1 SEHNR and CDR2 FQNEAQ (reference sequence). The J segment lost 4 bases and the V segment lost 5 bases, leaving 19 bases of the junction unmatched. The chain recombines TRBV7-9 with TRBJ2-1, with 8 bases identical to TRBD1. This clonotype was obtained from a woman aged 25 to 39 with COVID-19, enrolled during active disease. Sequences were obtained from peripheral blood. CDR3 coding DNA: TGTGCCAGCAGCGATGGGCCAGACAGGGGCGAATCAGGATACAATGAGCAGTTCTTC. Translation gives CASSDGPDRGESGYNEQFF.